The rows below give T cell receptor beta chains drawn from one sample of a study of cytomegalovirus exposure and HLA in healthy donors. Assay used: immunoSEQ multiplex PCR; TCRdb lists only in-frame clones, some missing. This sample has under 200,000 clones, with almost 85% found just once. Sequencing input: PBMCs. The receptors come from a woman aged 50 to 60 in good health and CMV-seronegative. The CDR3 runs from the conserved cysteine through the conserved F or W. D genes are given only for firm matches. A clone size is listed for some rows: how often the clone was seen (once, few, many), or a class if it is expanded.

CDR3aa: CASSEAFKGGLNEKLFF
CDR3nt: TGTGCCAGCAGTGAAGCGTTCAAAGGGGGCCTTAATGAAAAACTGTTTTTT
v_gene: TRBV6-1
abundance: once
d_gene: TRBD1
j_gene: TRBJ1-4

CDR3aa: CSSSPGSAEQYF
CDR3nt: TGTTCCAGCAGCCCCGGGTCTGCGGAACAGTACTTC
v_gene: TRBV7-9
abundance: NA
d_gene: NA
j_gene: TRBJ2-7

CDR3aa: CASSLTQGSKAEAFF
CDR3nt: TGTGCCAGCAGCTTAACCCAGGGAAGTAAAGCTGAAGCTTTCTTT
v_gene: TRBV7-3
abundance: NA
d_gene: NA
j_gene: TRBJ1-1

CDR3aa: CASSIWSSRSYEQYF
CDR3nt: TGTGCCAGTAGTATCTGGTCTAGCCGTTCCTACGAGCAGTACTTC
v_gene: TRBV19
abundance: NA
d_gene: NA
j_gene: TRBJ2-7

CDR3aa: CASSPFANTGELFF
CDR3nt: TGTGCCAGCAGCCCTTTCGCGAACACCGGGGAGCTGTTTTTT
v_gene: TRBV14
abundance: NA
d_gene: NA
j_gene: TRBJ2-2

CDR3aa: CASSLLAGSTDTQYF
CDR3nt: TGTGCCAGCAGTTTACTAGCGGGGAGCACAGATACGCAGTATTTT
v_gene: TRBV6-4
abundance: NA
d_gene: TRBD2
j_gene: TRBJ2-3

CDR3aa: CASSLRAGELFF
CDR3nt: TGTGCCAGCAGTTTACGGGCCGGGGAGCTGTTTTTT
v_gene: TRBV27
abundance: once
d_gene: NA
j_gene: TRBJ2-2

CDR3aa: CASKRQGKTYEQYF
CDR3nt: TGTGCCAGCAAGCGTCAGGGAAAAACCTACGAGCAGTACTTC
v_gene: TRBV6-1
abundance: NA
d_gene: NA
j_gene: TRBJ2-7

CDR3aa: CASSFGPAGGGYEQYF
CDR3nt: TGTGCCAGCAGTTTTGGGCCCGCGGGCGGGGGCTACGAGCAGTACTTC
v_gene: TRBV28
abundance: NA
d_gene: TRBD2
j_gene: TRBJ2-7

CDR3aa: CASSYSGREKLFF
CDR3nt: TGTGCCAGCAGTTACAGCGGGCGGGAAAAACTGTTTTTT
v_gene: TRBV27
abundance: NA
d_gene: NA
j_gene: TRBJ1-4

CDR3aa: CASSPGRGPYNEQFF
CDR3nt: TGTGCCAGCTCACCGGGAAGGGGCCCCTACAATGAGCAGTTCTTC
v_gene: TRBV18
abundance: few
d_gene: NA
j_gene: TRBJ2-1

CDR3aa: CASTRTSSTDTQYF
CDR3nt: TGTGCCAGCACACGGACAAGTAGCACAGATACGCAGTATTTT
v_gene: TRBV27
abundance: NA
d_gene: NA
j_gene: TRBJ2-3

CDR3aa: CASSLSRGEAQYF
CDR3nt: TGTGCCAGCAGTTTATCACGGGGTGAGGCCCAGTACTTC
v_gene: TRBV27
abundance: once
d_gene: NA
j_gene: TRBJ2-5

CDR3aa: CASTTGETQYF
CDR3nt: TGTGCCAGCACTACTGGAGAGACCCAGTACTTC
v_gene: TRBV6-6
abundance: NA
d_gene: NA
j_gene: TRBJ2-5

CDR3aa: CASRRVPSGANVLTF
CDR3nt: TGTGCCAGCAGGCGAGTTCCCTCTGGGGCCAACGTCCTGACTTTC
v_gene: TRBV6-1
abundance: NA
d_gene: NA
j_gene: TRBJ2-6

CDR3aa: CATSRGQGASYGYTF
CDR3nt: TGTGCCACCAGCAGAGGCCAGGGGGCTTCCTATGGCTACACCTTC
v_gene: TRBV15
abundance: NA
d_gene: TRBD1
j_gene: TRBJ1-2

CDR3aa: CASSHQGRENIQYF
CDR3nt: TGTGCCAGTAGCCATCAGGGTCGGGAAAACATTCAGTACTTC
v_gene: TRBV19
abundance: NA
d_gene: NA
j_gene: TRBJ2-4

CDR3aa: CASSGGQGFVAPYEQYF
CDR3nt: TGTGCCAGTAGTGGGGGACAGGGATTCGTGGCACCCTACGAGCAGTACTTC
v_gene: TRBV19
abundance: NA
d_gene: TRBD1
j_gene: TRBJ2-7

CDR3aa: CASSIAGGTDTQYF
CDR3nt: TGTGCCAGTAGTATAGCGGGAGGGACAGATACGCAGTATTTT
v_gene: TRBV19
abundance: NA
d_gene: TRBD2
j_gene: TRBJ2-3

CDR3aa: CASSSIRTGMNTEAFF
CDR3nt: TGTGCCAGCAGCTCCATACGGACAGGGATGAACACTGAAGCTTTCTTT
v_gene: TRBV7-9
abundance: few
d_gene: TRBD1
j_gene: TRBJ1-1

CDR3aa: CASSQAGGQTGELFF
CDR3nt: TGTGCCAGCAGCCAGGCGGGGGGCCAGACCGGGGAGCTGTTTTTT
v_gene: TRBV7-6
abundance: NA
d_gene: TRBD2
j_gene: TRBJ2-2

CDR3aa: CASSLINQGGPETQYF
CDR3nt: TGTGCCAGCAGTTTAATTAACCAGGGAGGTCCAGAGACCCAGTACTTC
v_gene: TRBV27
abundance: NA
d_gene: NA
j_gene: TRBJ2-5

CDR3aa: CASSTPGGAGELFF
CDR3nt: TGTGCCAGCAGCACTCCCGGGGGGGCCGGGGAGCTGTTTTTT
v_gene: TRBV5-4
abundance: NA
d_gene: TRBD2
j_gene: TRBJ2-2

CDR3aa: CASSFQNEKLFF
CDR3nt: TGTGCCAGCAGCTTCCAAAATGAAAAACTGTTTTTT
v_gene: TRBV5-6
abundance: NA
d_gene: NA
j_gene: TRBJ1-4

CDR3aa: CASSNGNSGANVLTF
CDR3nt: TGTGCCAGCAGCAACGGGAACTCTGGGGCCAACGTCCTGACTTTC
v_gene: TRBV7-8
abundance: NA
d_gene: NA
j_gene: TRBJ2-6

CDR3aa: CASSQGSENNQPQHF
CDR3nt: TGTGCCAGCAGCCAAGGATCGGAGAACAATCAGCCCCAGCATTTT
v_gene: TRBV4-2
abundance: NA
d_gene: NA
j_gene: TRBJ1-5

CDR3aa: CASSLVRGGSEDTQYF
CDR3nt: TGTGCCAGCAGCTTAGTACGGGGGGGCAGTGAAGATACGCAGTATTTT
v_gene: TRBV7-6
abundance: NA
d_gene: TRBD2
j_gene: TRBJ2-3

CDR3aa: CASSRLAGPYEQYF
CDR3nt: TGCGCCAGCAGTCGACTAGCGGGACCCTACGAGCAGTACTTC
v_gene: TRBV10-1
abundance: NA
d_gene: TRBD2
j_gene: TRBJ2-7

CDR3aa: CASGERTYEQYF
CDR3nt: TGTGCCAGCGGGGAGCGTACCTACGAGCAGTACTTC
v_gene: TRBV6-5
abundance: NA
d_gene: NA
j_gene: TRBJ2-7

CDR3aa: CASSLGLTSYNEQFF
CDR3nt: TGTGCCAGCAGCTTAGGACTGACCTCCTACAATGAGCAGTTCTTC
v_gene: TRBV7-2
abundance: NA
d_gene: NA
j_gene: TRBJ2-1

CDR3aa: CASSLEGRSAQSTQYF
CDR3nt: TGTGCCAGCAGTTTAGAGGGGAGGAGCGCCCAGAGCACGCAGTATTTT
v_gene: TRBV28
abundance: NA
d_gene: NA
j_gene: TRBJ2-3

CDR3aa: CASSPTGRYTF
CDR3nt: TGTGCCAGCAGCCCCACAGGGCGGTACACCTTC
v_gene: TRBV7-2
abundance: NA
d_gene: NA
j_gene: TRBJ1-2

CDR3aa: CASSPPWGSTDTQYF
CDR3nt: TGTGCCAGCAGCCCACCGTGGGGCAGCACAGATACGCAGTATTTT
v_gene: TRBV7-9
abundance: few
d_gene: NA
j_gene: TRBJ2-3

CDR3aa: CASSLDSKHLAGELFF
CDR3nt: TGTGCCAGCAGCTTAGATTCGAAGCATTTGGCCGGGGAGCTGTTTTTT
v_gene: TRBV11-3
abundance: NA
d_gene: NA
j_gene: TRBJ2-2

CDR3aa: CASSLNGLAGAPRETQYF
CDR3nt: TGCGCCAGCAGCTTGAATGGGCTAGCGGGAGCCCCCAGGGAGACCCAGTACTTC
v_gene: TRBV5-1
abundance: once
d_gene: TRBD2
j_gene: TRBJ2-5